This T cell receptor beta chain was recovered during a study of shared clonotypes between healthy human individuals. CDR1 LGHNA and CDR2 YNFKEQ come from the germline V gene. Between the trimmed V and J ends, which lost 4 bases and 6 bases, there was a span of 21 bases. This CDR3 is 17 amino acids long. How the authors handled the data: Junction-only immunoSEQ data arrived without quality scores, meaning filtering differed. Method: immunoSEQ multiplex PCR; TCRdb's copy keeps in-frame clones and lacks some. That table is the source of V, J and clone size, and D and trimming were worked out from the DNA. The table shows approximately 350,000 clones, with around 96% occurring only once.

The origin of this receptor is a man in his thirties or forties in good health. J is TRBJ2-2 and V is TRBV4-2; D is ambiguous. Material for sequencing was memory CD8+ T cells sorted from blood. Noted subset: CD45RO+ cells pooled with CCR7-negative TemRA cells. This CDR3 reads CASSPLGSLESPGELFF. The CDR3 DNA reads TGTGCCAGCAGCCCGCTCGGTTCTCTGGAGTCCCCCGGGGAGCTGTTTTTT.